The 9 T cell receptor beta chains in this list originate from one sample, sequenced in a study of blood T cell repertoires in COVID-19. Sequencing was performed with immunoSEQ multiplex PCR; in TCRdb, only in-frame clones are kept and a portion is missing. The table records about 280,000 clones, nearly 90% of them present only once. The sequencing sample was made of peripheral blood. The receptors stem from a young man with active or convalescent COVID-19.

The chain employs TRBV12-5 and TRBJ1-3, with 7 nucleotides matching TRBD1. Germline assignment: CDR1 LGHNT and CDR2 FRNRAP. The CDR3 has 15 amino acids. Trimming at V came to 0 bases and at J to 6 bases, leaving 5 bases not matched to a gene. CDR3 amino acids: CASGLVQGLVNTIYF. The DNA for the CDR3 is TGTGCTAGTGGTTTGGTACAGGGGTTAGTAAACACCATATATTTT.

V and J are TRBV5-1 and TRBJ1-1; TRBD1 aligns across 11 bases. The CDR3 is 14 amino acids. V trimming: 3 bases; J trimming: 2 bases; junction bases outside the gene matches: 0. Germline V gene data show CDR1 as SGHRS and CDR2 as YFSETQ. The CDR3 sequence is CASSWTGGNTEAFF. Here the CDR3 DNA reads TGCGCCAGCAGCTGGACAGGGGGCAACACTGAAGCTTTCTTT.

The chain carries TRBV15 and TRBJ1-2, with D maybe TRBD1 (5 bases). The CDR3 runs 12 residues. CDR1 is LNHNV, CDR2 YYDKDF, per germline (reference sequence). Trimming cost V 6 bases and J 0 bases, with 5 bases left between them. The chain's CDR3 is CATRDTNYGYTF. In nucleotides, the CDR3 is TGTGCCACCAGGGACACTAACTATGGCTACACCTTC.

V and J are TRBV4-3 and TRBJ2-1; a weak D match, TRBD2 (7 bases). Trimming took 5 bases from V and 7 from J, leaving 15 bases between them. The CDR3 loop spans 14 amino acids. CDR1 is LGHNA, CDR2 YSLEER, per germline. As DNA, the CDR3 is TGCGCCAGCAGCGAAAGGGGGGGCCTAAATGAGCAGTTCTTC. It yields the protein CASSERGGLNEQFF.

The V and J genes are TRBV11-2 and TRBJ2-5; 10 positions agree with TRBD2. J gave up 2 bases and V 6 bases, and 9 bases lay outside the gene matches. The CDR3 extends over 16 amino acids. The germline CDR1 and CDR2 sequences are SGHAT and FQNNGV. The CDR3 DNA is TGTGCCAGCAGTCCTCTAGCGGGGGCCCCTCAAGAGACCCAGTACTTC. Its translation is CASSPLAGAPQETQYF.

V is TRBV6-7 and J is TRBJ2-5; 10 bases match TRBD1. TRBV6-7 is an open reading frame whose function is uncertain. This CDR3 has 16 residues. The V and J ends lost 2 bases and 5 bases, in that order; junction bases with no gene match: 8. The DNA of the CDR3 is TGTGCCAGCAGTTACCCCAGACAGGGGGCATGGGAGACCCAGTACTTC. Amino acid sequence: CASSYPRQGAWETQYF.

The CDR3 here is CASSAERTGGSYEQYF. CDR3 DNA sequence: TGCGCCAGCAGCGCCGAACGGACAGGGGGTTCCTACGAGCAGTACTTC. V is TRBV5-1 and J is TRBJ2-7, with 10 nucleotides matching TRBD1. V shed 4 bases and J 1 base; nucleotides not matched to a gene: 8. This CDR3 spans 16 amino acids. CDR1 SGHRS and CDR2 YFSETQ come from the germline V gene.

This clone has a single count. The V gene is TRBV3-1 (or the pseudogene TRBV3-2), the J gene TRBJ2-5; 7 nucleotides line up with TRBD2. The CDR3 is made up of 14 amino acids. J lost 5 bases, V lost 4 bases, and 7 bases had no gene match. Germline loops: CDR1 LGHDT, CDR2 YNNKEL (reference sequence). Here the CDR3 reads CASSPLAGTETQYF. CDR3 nucleotides: TGTGCCAGCAGCCCCTTAGCGGGCACGGAGACCCAGTACTTC.

This clone came up a few times. This chain joins TRBV12-3 or TRBV12-4 and TRBJ1-5; 8 bases match TRBD1. The V segment lost 5 bases and the J segment 6 bases; nucleotides outside the gene matches: 3. CDR3 length: 13 amino acids. The CDR3 region has the DNA TGTGCCAGCAGTCCCCAGGGGGCTCAGCCCCAGCATTTT. Its translation: CASSPQGAQPQHF.